The rows below give T cell receptor beta chains drawn from one sample of a study of T cell repertoires in cytomegalovirus infection. TCRdb reanalysed the reads using MiXCR and keeps one entry per CDR3 protein. This repertoire shows approximately 500,000 distinct CDR3 sequences, about 11% found once; its top ten account for roughly 10%. The material sequenced was PBMCs. These receptors were obtained from a human donor in good health (CMV status not recorded). Some clones in this sample may be carry-over from other donors' samples. Each CDR3 is given without its conserved first and last residue.

V	J	CDR3
TRBV5-6	TRBJ1-1	ASSLERVFNTEAF
TRBV6-5	TRBJ1-2	ASSLPGTGYT
TRBV6-1	TRBJ2-7	ASSDRPGTPAYEQY
TRBV29-1	TRBJ2-2	SVAKQNTGELF
TRBV15	TRBJ1-1	ATSSTKPYEAL
TRBV11-2	TRBJ1-4	ASSSNYGANEKLF
TRBV12-3/TRBV12-4	TRBJ1-1	ASSPTSGLNTEAF
TRBV10-3	TRBJ1-4	ATKSAGVTNEKLF
TRBV7-2	TRBJ2-7	ASSLARGQSIYEQY
TRBV11-2	TRBJ1-3	ASSVTGSGNTIY
TRBV6-2/TRBV6-3	TRBJ1-3	ASSEGWNTIY
TRBV7-8	TRBJ2-5	ASSIYRDRQETQY
TRBV27	TRBJ2-3	ASSEDRVADTQY
TRBV28	TRBJ1-6	ASRGEVVPLH
TRBV6-1	TRBJ2-7	ASSEGLPPDEQY
TRBV19	TRBJ2-2	ASSDRHIGLRTGELF
TRBV7-3	TRBJ2-1	ASSLGSPSSYNEQF
TRBV4-1	TRBJ2-1	ASSQKAGGVDEQF
TRBV24-1	TRBJ2-2	ATSGLVTGELF
TRBV7-2	TRBJ2-1	ASSLRLAPINNEQF
TRBV9	TRBJ2-7	ASSETGTGFYEQY
TRBV20-1	TRBJ2-6	SARERRSGANVLT
TRBV10-3	TRBJ1-5	AISESSGGQPQH
TRBV27	TRBJ1-2	ASSSPGTTYGYT
TRBV9	TRBJ1-5	ASSVDPQGYQPQH
TRBV6-6	TRBJ2-5	ASSYVLAVELQTQY
TRBV30	TRBJ1-2	AWSVQSGGHYGYT
TRBV6-5	TRBJ2-1	ASSYSKNLRGLSYNEQF
TRBV5-1	TRBJ2-3	ASSFEGILQY
TRBV5-1	TRBJ2-1	ASSRWLAGVSTYNEQF
TRBV20-1	TRBJ2-1	SARRRAGDPYNEQF
TRBV7-6	TRBJ1-5	ASSPGSGGNQPQH
TRBV3-1	TRBJ2-1	ASSQDYGTSGRRSEQF
TRBV6-2/TRBV6-3	TRBJ2-1	ASSSGGSINNEQF
TRBV5-1	TRBJ1-2	ASSPGWGHYGYT
TRBV18	TRBJ2-3	ASSPPPPGTDTQY
TRBV2	TRBJ2-5	ASSDREGGETQY
TRBV11-1	TRBJ2-1	ASSSPGTTNEQF
TRBV6-1	TRBJ2-2	ASSRQGYGELF
TRBV7-9	TRBJ1-1	ASSSWATHAAF
TRBV7-2	TRBJ2-6	ASSLDGRGLGANVLT
TRBV27	TRBJ1-5	ASRPDRYQPQH
TRBV28	TRBJ2-5	ASSLTVNQETQY
TRBV28	TRBJ2-7	ASSTGEREQY
TRBV7-9	TRBJ2-7	ASSRPGGQTLTPYEQY